This T cell receptor (beta chain) appears in the sequencing data of a study of blood T cell repertoires in COVID-19. TCRdb's table, derived via immunoSEQ multiplex PCR, lists solely in-frame clones and lacks some. The table lists more than 300,000 clones, 90% to 95% of them singletons. The CDR3 runs to 15 residues. J lost 1 base, V lost 5 bases, and 6 bases had no gene match. CDR1 SGHDN and CDR2 FVKESK come from the germline V gene. Participant age was roughly 18 to 90 years, and participants resided in approximately 25 US areas. The sample was PBMCs or T cells enriched from blood (not recorded which). V is TRBV14 and J is TRBJ2-3; 7 bases map to TRBD2. The source of this sequence is a woman aged 40-49 years who had been exposed to COVID-19. In DNA, the CDR3 is TGTGCCAGCAGCATATGGACTAGTGGCACAGATACGCAGTATTTT. It specifies CASSIWTSGTDTQYF.